This note documents a single T cell receptor beta chain sequence. RNA transcripts provided the source from which TCR beta CDR3 regions were amplified. HTBI primers were the set used in a first-round RT-PCR of the TCR CDR3. From the multiplex PCR reads, TCRdb called clonotypes with MiXCR, one entry per CDR3 protein. Of approximately 350,000 distinct CDR3 sequences listed, 13% to 15% were seen once; the top ten hold approximately 20%. Active moderate-to-severe ophthalmopathy, Clinical Activity Score at least 3, NOSPECS at least 4, under 3 months' duration. Patients having uncontrolled infection, another autoimmune disease, pregnancy or lactation were not included. For the diagnoses, clinical symptoms, serum thyroxine and TRAb, thyroid ultrasound and orbital computed tomography were used. These data are taken from a study of T cells in Graves' hyperthyroidism and ophthalmopathy. Unmatched junction bases numbered 10, after V lost 6 bases and J lost 8 bases. Germline CDR1 is MNHEY and CDR2 is SVGEGT. The CDR3 sequence is 14 residues long.

Sequencing was carried out using blood. The chain employs TRBV6-2 or TRBV6-3 and TRBJ2-1; 7 bases map to TRBD2. This TCR came from a woman aged 60-75 years with Graves' ophthalmopathy. The CDR3 DNA is TGTGCCAGCAGGGTGGGGGGGGGAAGAGATGAGCAGTTCTTC. As protein: CASRVGGGRDEQFF.